This TCR beta chain originates from a study of human T cells and chemical hapten exposure. Study-level background: Doses of diphenylcyclopropenone went to the patients' scalps weekly throughout the approximately 25-week study. Study-wide findings and caveats: As the donors had alopecia, their immune response may differ from healthy people's.

The time point here: patch test 1, 2 weeks after DPC sensitization. Treatment of the sample: therapeutic diphenylcyclopropenone sensitization with weekly scalp DPC. Total RNA came from unfractionated whole blood. As handled by the study authors: Counts of TCRs in each sample centred on a median of about 96,000 and extended from around 24,000 to 710,000. In TCRdb, the RACE reads were re-called with MiXCR into one record per CDR3 protein. In this record, the V and J calls reflect TCRdb's handling and not the investigators' own analysis. The table records some 120,000 distinct CDR3 sequences, about 12% of them present only once. The germline V gene encodes CDR1 MDHEN and CDR2 SYDVKM. Trimming stripped 6 bases from V and 6 bases from J, with 21 bases between. The CDR3 loop spans 16 amino acids. This clonotype was seen repeatedly, ten times or more. Its matching antigen is unknown.

The sequence derives from a woman in her forties or fifties with alopecia areata. Some clones in this sample may be carry-over from other donors' samples. The V call is TRBV28, the J call TRBJ1-5; D not certain. Sample: whole blood, taken in connection with sensitization to the hapten diphenylcyclopropenone (DPC). Here the CDR3 reads CASRPSYREGSQPQHF. In DNA, the CDR3 is TGTGCCAGCAGGCCCAGCTATAGGGAAGGGAGTCAGCCCCAGCATTTT.